This T cell receptor beta chain comes out of a study of blood T cell repertoires in COVID-19. Sequencing was performed with immunoSEQ multiplex PCR; in TCRdb, only in-frame clones are kept and a portion is missing. Altogether around 120,000 clones are present, about 83% being singletons, with the ten largest covering about 5.4%. J lost 5 bases, V lost 8 bases, and 2 bases had no gene match. Germline CDR1 KGHDR, CDR2 SFDVKD. CDR3 length: 12 amino acids. The receptor was isolated from a man at least 80 years old with active or convalescent COVID-19. The genes are TRBV24-1 and TRBJ1-5; TRBD1 matches 7 bases. The sample taken for sequencing was peripheral blood. In nucleotides, the CDR3 is TGTGCCACCACTGACAGGGATCAGCCCCAGCATTTT. It encodes CATTDRDQPQHF.